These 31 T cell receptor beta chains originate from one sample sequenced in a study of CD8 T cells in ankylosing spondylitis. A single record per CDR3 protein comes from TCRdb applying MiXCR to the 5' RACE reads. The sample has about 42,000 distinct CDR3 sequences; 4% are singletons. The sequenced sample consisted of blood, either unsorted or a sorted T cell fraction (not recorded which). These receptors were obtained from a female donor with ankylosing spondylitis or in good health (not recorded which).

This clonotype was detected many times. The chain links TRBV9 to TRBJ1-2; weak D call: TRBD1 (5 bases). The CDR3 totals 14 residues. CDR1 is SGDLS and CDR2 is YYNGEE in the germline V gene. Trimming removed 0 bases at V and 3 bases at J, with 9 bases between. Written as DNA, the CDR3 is TGTGCCAGCAGCGTAGAGGGACGGCACTATGGCTACACCTTC. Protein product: CASSVEGRHYGYTF.

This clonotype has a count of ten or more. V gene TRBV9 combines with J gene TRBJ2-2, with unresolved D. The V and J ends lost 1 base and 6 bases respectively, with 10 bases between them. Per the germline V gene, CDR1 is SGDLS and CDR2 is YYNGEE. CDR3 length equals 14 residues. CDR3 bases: TGTGCCAGCAGCGTACAAGTTTTAGCCGGGGAGCTGTTTTTT. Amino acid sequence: CASSVQVLAGELFF.

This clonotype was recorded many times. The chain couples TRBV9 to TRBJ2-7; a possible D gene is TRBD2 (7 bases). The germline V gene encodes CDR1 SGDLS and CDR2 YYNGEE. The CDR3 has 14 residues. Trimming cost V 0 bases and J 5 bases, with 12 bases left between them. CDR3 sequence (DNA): TGTGCCAGCAGCGTAGGGGGGGGCCGCGACGAGCAGTACTTC. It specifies CASSVGGGRDEQYF.

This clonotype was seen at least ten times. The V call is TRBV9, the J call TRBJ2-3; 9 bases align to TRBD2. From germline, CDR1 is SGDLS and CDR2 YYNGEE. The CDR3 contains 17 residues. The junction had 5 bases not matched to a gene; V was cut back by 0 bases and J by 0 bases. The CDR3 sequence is CASSVDPAGGSTDTQYF. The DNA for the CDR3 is TGTGCCAGCAGCGTAGATCCTGCGGGGGGGAGCACAGATACGCAGTATTTT.

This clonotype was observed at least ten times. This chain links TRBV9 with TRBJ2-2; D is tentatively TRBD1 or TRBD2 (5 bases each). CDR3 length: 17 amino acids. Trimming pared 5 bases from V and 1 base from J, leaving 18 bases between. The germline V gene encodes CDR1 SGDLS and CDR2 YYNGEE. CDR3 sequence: CASSHNPGPLNTGELFF. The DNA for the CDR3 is TGTGCCAGCAGTCACAATCCGGGACCCTTGAACACCGGGGAGCTGTTTTTT.

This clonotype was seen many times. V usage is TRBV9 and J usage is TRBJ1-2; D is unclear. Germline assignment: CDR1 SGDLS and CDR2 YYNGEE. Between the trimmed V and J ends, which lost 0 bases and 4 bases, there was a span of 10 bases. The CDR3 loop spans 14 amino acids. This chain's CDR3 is CASSVGSPSYGYTF. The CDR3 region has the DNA TGTGCCAGCAGCGTAGGATCTCCTAGCTATGGCTACACCTTC.

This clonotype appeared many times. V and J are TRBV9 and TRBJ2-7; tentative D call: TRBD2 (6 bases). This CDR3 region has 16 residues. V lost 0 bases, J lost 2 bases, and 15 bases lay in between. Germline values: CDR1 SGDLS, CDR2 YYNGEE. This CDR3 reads CASSVGERVPTYEQYF. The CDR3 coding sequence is TGTGCCAGCAGCGTAGGGGAGCGGGTCCCGACCTACGAGCAGTACTTC.

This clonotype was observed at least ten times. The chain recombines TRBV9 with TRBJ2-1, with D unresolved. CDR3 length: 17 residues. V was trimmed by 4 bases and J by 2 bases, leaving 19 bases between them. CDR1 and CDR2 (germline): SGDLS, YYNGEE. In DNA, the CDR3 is TGTGCCAGCAGCCGACGGTATAGGGCCCAGGCCTACAATGAGCAGTTCTTC. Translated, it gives CASSRRYRAQAYNEQFF.

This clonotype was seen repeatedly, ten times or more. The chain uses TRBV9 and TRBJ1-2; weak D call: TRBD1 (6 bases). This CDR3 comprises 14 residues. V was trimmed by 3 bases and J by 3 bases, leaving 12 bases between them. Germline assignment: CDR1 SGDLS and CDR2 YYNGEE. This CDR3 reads CASSGVGGDYGYTF. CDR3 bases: TGTGCCAGCAGCGGGGTGGGGGGCGACTATGGCTACACCTTC.

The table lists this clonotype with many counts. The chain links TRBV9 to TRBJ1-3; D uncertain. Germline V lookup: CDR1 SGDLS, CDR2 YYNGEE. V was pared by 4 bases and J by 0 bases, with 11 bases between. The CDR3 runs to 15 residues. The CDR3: CASSPGGPSGNTIYF. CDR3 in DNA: TGTGCCAGCAGCCCAGGTGGGCCCTCTGGAAACACCATATATTTT.

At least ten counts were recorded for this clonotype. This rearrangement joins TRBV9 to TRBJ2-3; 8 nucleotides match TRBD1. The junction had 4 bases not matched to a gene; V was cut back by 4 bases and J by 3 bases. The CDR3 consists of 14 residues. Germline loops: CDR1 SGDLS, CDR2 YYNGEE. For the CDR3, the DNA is TGTGCCAGCAGCCCACGGACAGGGACAGATACGCAGTATTTT. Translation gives CASSPRTGTDTQYF.

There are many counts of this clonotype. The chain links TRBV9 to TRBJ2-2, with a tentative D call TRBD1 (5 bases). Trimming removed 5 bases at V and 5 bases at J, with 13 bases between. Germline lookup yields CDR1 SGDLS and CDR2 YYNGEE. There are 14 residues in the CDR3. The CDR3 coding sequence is TGTGCCAGCAGTTGGCAGGGCTCGACCGGGGAGCTGTTTTTT. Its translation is CASSWQGSTGELFF.

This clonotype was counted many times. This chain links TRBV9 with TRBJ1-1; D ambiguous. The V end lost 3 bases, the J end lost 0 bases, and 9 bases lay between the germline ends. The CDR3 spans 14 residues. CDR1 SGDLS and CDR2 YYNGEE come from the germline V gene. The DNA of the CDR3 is TGTGCCAGCAGCGAAGGGAGAATGAACACTGAAGCTTTCTTT. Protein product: CASSEGRMNTEAFF.

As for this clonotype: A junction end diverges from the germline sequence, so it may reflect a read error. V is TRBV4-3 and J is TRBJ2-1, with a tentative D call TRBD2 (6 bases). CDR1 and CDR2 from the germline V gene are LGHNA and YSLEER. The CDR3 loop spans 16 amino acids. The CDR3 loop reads CVSRQPGDPDPNEQFF. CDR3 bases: TGCGTCAGCAGGCAGCCGGGGGACCCAGACCCCAATGAGCAGTTCTTC.

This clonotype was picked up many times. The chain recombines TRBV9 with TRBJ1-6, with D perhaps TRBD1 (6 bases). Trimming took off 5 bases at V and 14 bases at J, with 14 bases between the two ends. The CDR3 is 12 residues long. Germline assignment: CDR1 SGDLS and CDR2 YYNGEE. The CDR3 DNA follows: TGTGCCAGCAGTTCCGAAAGGGGGTCCCTCCACTTT. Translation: CASSSERGSLHF.

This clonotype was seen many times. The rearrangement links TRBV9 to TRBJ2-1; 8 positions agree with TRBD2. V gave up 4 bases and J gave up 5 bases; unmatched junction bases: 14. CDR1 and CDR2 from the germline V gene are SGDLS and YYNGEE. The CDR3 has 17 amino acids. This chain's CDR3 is CASSPKRGLPGDNEQFF. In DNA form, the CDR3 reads TGTGCCAGCAGCCCTAAGCGGGGGCTCCCCGGGGACAATGAGCAGTTCTTC.

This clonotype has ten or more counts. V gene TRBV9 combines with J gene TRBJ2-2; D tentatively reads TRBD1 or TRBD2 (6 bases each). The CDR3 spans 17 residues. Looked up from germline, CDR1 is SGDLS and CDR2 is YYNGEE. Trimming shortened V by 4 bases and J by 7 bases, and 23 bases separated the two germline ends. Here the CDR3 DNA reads TGTGCCAGCAGCCCCGATACCGCGTGGGGGGCTAACGGGGAGCTGTTTTTT. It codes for CASSPDTAWGANGELFF. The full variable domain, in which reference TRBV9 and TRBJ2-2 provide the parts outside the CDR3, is DSGVTQTPKHLITATGQRVTLRCSPRSGDLSVYWYQQSLDQGLQFLIQYYNGEERAKGNILERFSAQQFPDLHSELNLSSLELGDSALYFCASSPDTAWGANGELFFGEGSRLTVL.

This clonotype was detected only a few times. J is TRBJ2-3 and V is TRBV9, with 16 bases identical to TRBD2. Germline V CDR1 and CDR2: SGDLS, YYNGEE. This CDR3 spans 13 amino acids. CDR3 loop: CASSPGLAGGPYF. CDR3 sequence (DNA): TGTGCATCCTCGCCGGGACTAGCGGGGGGGCCTTATTTT.

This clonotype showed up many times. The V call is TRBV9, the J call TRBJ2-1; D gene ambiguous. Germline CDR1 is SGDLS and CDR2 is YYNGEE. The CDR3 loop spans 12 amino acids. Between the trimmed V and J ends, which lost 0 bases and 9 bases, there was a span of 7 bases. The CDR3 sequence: CASSVELTEQFF. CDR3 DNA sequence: TGTGCCAGCAGCGTAGAACTGACTGAGCAGTTCTTC.

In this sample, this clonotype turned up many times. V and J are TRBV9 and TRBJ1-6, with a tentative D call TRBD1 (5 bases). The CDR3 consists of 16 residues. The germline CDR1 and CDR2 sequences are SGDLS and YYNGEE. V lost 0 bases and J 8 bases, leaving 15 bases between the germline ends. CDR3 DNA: TGTGCCAGCAGCGTAGGGGAGAGAGGGACTTATTCACCCCTCCACTTT. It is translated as CASSVGERGTYSPLHF.

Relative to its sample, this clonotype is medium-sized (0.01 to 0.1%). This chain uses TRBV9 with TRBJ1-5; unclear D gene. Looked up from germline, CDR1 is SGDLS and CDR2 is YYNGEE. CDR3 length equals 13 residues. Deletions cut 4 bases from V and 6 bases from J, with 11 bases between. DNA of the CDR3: TGTGCCAGCAGCCTGGACCTAACTCAGCCCCAGCATTTT. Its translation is CASSLDLTQPQHF.

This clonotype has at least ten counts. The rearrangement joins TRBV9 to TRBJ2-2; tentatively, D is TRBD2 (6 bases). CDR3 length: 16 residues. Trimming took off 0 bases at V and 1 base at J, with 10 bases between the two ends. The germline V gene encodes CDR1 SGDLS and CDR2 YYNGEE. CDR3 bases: TGTGCCAGCAGCGTAGATGTCGGGGGGAACACCGGGGAGCTGTTTTTT. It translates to CASSVDVGGNTGELFF.

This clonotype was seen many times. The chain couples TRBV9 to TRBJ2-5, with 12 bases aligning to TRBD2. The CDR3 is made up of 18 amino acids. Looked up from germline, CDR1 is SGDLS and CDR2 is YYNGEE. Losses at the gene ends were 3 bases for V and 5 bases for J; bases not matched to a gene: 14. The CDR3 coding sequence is TGTGCCAGCAGCGCCAGGGGTCTAGCGGGGGGGCGATGGGAGACCCAGTACTTC. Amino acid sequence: CASSARGLAGGRWETQYF. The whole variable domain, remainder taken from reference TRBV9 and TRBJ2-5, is DSGVTQTPKHLITATGQRVTLRCSPRSGDLSVYWYQQSLDQGLQFLIQYYNGEERAKGNILERFSAQQFPDLHSELNLSSLELGDSALYFCASSARGLAGGRWETQYFGPGTRLLVL.

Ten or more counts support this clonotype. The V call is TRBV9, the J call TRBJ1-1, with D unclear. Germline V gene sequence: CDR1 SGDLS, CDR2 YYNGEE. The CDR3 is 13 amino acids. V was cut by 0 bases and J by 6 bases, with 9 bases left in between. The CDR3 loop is CASSVVTDSEAFF. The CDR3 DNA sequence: TGTGCCAGCAGCGTAGTTACGGACTCTGAAGCTTTCTTT.

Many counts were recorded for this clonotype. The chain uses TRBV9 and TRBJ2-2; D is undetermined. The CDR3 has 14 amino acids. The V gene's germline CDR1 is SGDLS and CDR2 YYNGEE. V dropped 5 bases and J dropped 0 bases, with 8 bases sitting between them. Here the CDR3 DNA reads TGTGCCAGCAGTACACAAGCGAACACCGGGGAGCTGTTTTTT. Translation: CASSTQANTGELFF.

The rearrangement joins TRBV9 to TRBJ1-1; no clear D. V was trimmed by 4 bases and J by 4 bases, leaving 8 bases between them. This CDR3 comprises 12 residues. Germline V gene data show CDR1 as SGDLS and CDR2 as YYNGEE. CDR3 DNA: TGTGCCAGCAGCCATGGAAGCACTGAAGCTTTCTTT. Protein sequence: CASSHGSTEAFF.

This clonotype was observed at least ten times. CDR3 nucleotides: TGTGCCAGCAGCGTAGCTGGGCACAATGAGCAGTTCTTC. Its protein is CASSVAGHNEQFF. The chain combines TRBV9 with TRBJ2-1; the D is unclear. The CDR3 totals 13 residues. From germline, CDR1 is SGDLS and CDR2 YYNGEE. V was trimmed by 0 bases and J by 5 bases, leaving 6 bases between them.

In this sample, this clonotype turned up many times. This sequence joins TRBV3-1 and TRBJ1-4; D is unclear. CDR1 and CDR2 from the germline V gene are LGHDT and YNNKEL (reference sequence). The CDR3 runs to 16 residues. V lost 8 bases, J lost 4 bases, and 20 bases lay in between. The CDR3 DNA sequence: TGTGCCAGCTTTTCTCCGGCTGCCCTTCTTAATGAAAAACTGTTTTTT. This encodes CASFSPAALLNEKLFF.

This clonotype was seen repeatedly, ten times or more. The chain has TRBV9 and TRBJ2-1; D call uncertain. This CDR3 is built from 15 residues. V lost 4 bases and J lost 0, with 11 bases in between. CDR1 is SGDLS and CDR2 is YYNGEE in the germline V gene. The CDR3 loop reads CASSPDGFSYNEQFF. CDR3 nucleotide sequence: TGTGCCAGCAGCCCCGACGGATTCTCCTACAATGAGCAGTTCTTC.

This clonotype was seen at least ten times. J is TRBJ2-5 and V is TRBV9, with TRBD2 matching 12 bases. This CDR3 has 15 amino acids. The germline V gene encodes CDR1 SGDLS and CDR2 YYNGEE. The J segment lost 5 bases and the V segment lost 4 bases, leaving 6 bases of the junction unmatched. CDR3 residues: CASSLTSGGGETQYF. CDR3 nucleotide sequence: TGTGCCAGCAGCCTGACTAGCGGGGGCGGGGAGACCCAGTACTTC.

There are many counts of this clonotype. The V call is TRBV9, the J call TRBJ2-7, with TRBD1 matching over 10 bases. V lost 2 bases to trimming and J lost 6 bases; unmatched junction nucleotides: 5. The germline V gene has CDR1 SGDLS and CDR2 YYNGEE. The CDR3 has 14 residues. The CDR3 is CASSVGQGVSEQYF. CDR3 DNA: TGTGCCAGCAGCGTCGGACAGGGGGTAAGCGAGCAGTACTTC. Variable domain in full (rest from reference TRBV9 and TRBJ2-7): DSGVTQTPKHLITATGQRVTLRCSPRSGDLSVYWYQQSLDQGLQFLIQYYNGEERAKGNILERFSAQQFPDLHSELNLSSLELGDSALYFCASSVGQGVSEQYFGPGTRLTVT.